This paragraph reports one T cell receptor beta chain. Its antigen is unknown. The table came from immunoSEQ multiplex PCR; TCRdb's copy has only in-frame clones and leaves some out. The sample shows around 130,000 clones, 89% of them seen only once. Germline lookup yields CDR1 MNHEY and CDR2 SMNVEV (reference sequence). This CDR3 comprises 15 residues. Trimming cost V 5 bases and J 3 bases; bases outside gene matches: 8. The sample belongs to a study of cytomegalovirus exposure and HLA in healthy donors. Broader study findings: The study flagged approximately 180 TCR beta chains as cytomegalovirus-associated. Most TCR sequences proved rare, with some public TCRs found in many donors. Per published reports, the classifier diagnosed cytomegalovirus status with high specificity and sensitivity.

The clonotype originates from a man aged 30-40 years in good health and CMV-seronegative. The J gene is TRBJ1-1, the V gene TRBV27, with 8 nucleotides matching TRBD1. Material for sequencing was PBMCs. The CDR3 DNA reads TGTGCCAGCAGTGAACGGACAGGGCGTCACACTGAAGCTTTCTTT. It specifies CASSERTGRHTEAFF.